This T cell receptor (beta chain) is from a study of cytomegalovirus exposure and HLA in healthy donors. Study-wide findings and caveats: Indistinguishable V segments such as TRBV6-2 and TRBV6-3 were excluded. Another analysis was done later, and it associated 16,951 TCR beta sequences with HLA alleles at 0.05 false discovery rate. Most of the TCR beta V segments (in an earlier analysis) were productive either about 87% or about 30% of the time.

Amplification used 60 Vbeta primers and 13 Jbeta primers. The assay was immunoSEQ multiplex PCR, and TCRdb's table has in-frame clones only and misses some. This sample has some 77,000 clones; about four fifths occur once, and the top ten carry 32%. This clone was recorded only once. Its antigen is not identified. The germline gives CDR1 LGHNT, CDR2 FRNRAP. This CDR3 comprises 16 residues. Trimming removed 4 bases from V and 1 base from J; junction bases left unmatched: 4. This chain links TRBV12-5 with TRBJ1-6, with 7 bases fitting TRBD1. This clonotype was sampled from a man aged 45-60 years in good health and CMV-seropositive. The sample taken for sequencing was PBMCs. The CDR3 DNA reads TGTGCTAGTGGTTCGACAGGGCGATCCTATAATTCACCCCTCCACTTT. As protein: CASGSTGRSYNSPLHF. The variable domain in full, with the rest retrieved from reference TRBV12-5 and TRBJ1-6, is DARVTQTPRHKVTEMGQEVTMRCQPILGHNTVFWYRQTMMQGLELLAYFRNRAPLDDSGMPKDRFSAEMPDATLATLKIQPSEPRDSAVYFCASGSTGRSYNSPLHFGNGTRLTVT.